This T cell receptor (beta chain) was observed in a study of T cell changes during pregnancy in multiple sclerosis. Data came from immunoSEQ multiplex PCR; TCRdb stores just in-frame clones and leaves some out. The repertoire consists of fewer than 90,000 clones, with 91% occurring once and the leading ten covering roughly 0.8%. This specimen consisted of peripheral blood, obtained in the second trimester of pregnancy. The sequence came from a female donor with multiple sclerosis, enrolled in a pregnancy study.

The CDR3 region has the DNA TGTGCCAGCCGGCGGGGGGAGGCTGGAAACACCATATATTTT. Encoded protein: CASRRGEAGNTIYF. The genes are TRBV19 and TRBJ1-3, with D possibly TRBD1 on 5 matching bases. V lost 9 bases and J lost 2, with 14 bases in between. The CDR3 has 14 residues. Germline loops: CDR1 LNHDA, CDR2 SQIVND (reference sequence).